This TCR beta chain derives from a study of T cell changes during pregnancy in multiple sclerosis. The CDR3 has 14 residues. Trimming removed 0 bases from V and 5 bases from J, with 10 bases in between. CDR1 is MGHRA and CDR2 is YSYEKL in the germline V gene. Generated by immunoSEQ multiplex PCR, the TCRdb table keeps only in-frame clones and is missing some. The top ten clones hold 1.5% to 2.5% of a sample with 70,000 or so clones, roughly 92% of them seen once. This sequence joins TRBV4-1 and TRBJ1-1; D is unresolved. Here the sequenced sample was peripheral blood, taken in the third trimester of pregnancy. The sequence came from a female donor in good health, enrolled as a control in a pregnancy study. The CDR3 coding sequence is TGCGCCAGCAGCCAAGATTTCGGGAGGACTGAAGCTTTCTTT. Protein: CASSQDFGRTEAFF.